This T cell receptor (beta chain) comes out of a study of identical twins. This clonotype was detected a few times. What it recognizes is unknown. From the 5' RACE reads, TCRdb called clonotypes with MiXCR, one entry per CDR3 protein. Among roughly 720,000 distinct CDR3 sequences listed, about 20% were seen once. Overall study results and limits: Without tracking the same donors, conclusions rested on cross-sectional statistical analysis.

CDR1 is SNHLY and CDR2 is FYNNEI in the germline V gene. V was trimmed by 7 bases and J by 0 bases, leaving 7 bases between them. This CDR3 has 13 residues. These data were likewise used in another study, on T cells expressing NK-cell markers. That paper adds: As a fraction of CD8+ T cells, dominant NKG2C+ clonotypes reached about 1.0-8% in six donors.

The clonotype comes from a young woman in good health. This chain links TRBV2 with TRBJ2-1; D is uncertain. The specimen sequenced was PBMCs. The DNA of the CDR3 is TGTGCCAGCATTGGCAGCTCCTACAATGAGCAGTTCTTC. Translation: CASIGSSYNEQFF.